The clone carrying this T cell receptor beta chain appeared many times. Its cognate antigen is unknown. V trimming: 2 bases; J trimming: 7 bases; junction bases outside the gene matches: 4. Germline CDR1 MNHEY, CDR2 SMNVEV (reference sequence). The CDR3 totals 15 residues. RNA transcripts yielded amplified TCR beta CDR3 regions. TCR CDR3 regions were first amplified by RT-PCR with HTBI primers. TCRdb independently ran MiXCR on the multiplex PCR reads; one entry per CDR3 protein. The sample has under 350,000 distinct CDR3 sequences, around a fifth seen once. The data were taken from a study of T cells in Graves' hyperthyroidism and ophthalmopathy. General study results and limits: Most clonotypes expanded in the thyroid (above 0.001) were also present in blood.

Patients showing uncontrolled infection, other autoimmune disease, pregnancy or lactation were ineligible. Sequences were obtained from blood. The chain uses TRBV27 and TRBJ2-1; 11 bases match TRBD2. This receptor was taken from a woman aged 50 to 60 with Graves' hyperthyroidism. In nucleotides, the CDR3 is TGTGCCAGCAGTTTACGACTAGCGGGAATAAATGAGCAGTTCTTC. Its translation: CASSLRLAGINEQFF.